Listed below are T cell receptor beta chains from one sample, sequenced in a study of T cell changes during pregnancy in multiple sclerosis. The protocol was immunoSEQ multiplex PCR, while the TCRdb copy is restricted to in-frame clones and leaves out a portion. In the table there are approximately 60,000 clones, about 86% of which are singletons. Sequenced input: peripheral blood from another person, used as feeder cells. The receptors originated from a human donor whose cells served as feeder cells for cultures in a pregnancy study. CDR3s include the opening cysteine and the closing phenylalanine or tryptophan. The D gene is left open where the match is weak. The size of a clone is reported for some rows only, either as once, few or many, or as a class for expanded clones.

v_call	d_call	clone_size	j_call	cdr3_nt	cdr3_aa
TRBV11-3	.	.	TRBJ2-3	TGTGCCAGCAGCCCCGGTGGACAGCGAGGAGATACGCAGTATTTT	CASSPGGQRGDTQYF
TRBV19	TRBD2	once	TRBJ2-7	TGTGCCAGTAGTATCGCGGGACTAGCGGGAAGCTCCTACGAGCAGTACTTC	CASSIAGLAGSSYEQYF
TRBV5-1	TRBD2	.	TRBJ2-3	TGCGCCAGCAGCTCGGATAGCGGGGCGGATACGCAGTATTTT	CASSSDSGADTQYF
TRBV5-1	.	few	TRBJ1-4	TGCGCCAGCAGCTTGGTCCCGGGTAATGAAAAACTGTTTTTT	CASSLVPGNEKLFF
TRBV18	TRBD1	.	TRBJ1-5	TGTGCCAGCTCACCAGGGGCAGGGGGCCGGGACCTCAATCAGCCCCAGCATTTT	CASSPGAGGRDLNQPQHF
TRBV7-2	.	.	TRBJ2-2	TGTGCCAGCATATGGAATTATCCCCCCGGGGAGCTGTTTTTT	CASIWNYPPGELFF
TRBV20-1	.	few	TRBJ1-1	TGCAGTGCTAGAATGAACACTGAAGCTTTCTTT	CSARMNTEAFF
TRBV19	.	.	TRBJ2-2	TGTGCCAGTAGTATCGAAGGGAATGTGAGAACCGGGGAGCTGTTTTTT	CASSIEGNVRTGELFF
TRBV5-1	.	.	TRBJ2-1	TGCGCCAGCAGCTTGTTGGTCGGAGACAATGAGCAGTTCTTC	CASSLLVGDNEQFF
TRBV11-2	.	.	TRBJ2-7	TGTGCCAGCAGCTTAGCCGGCGCGGCTATTCCCTACGAGCAGTACTTC	CASSLAGAAIPYEQYF
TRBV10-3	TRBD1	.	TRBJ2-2	TGTGCCATCGGGACAGGGACGAACACCGGGGAGCTGTTTTTT	CAIGTGTNTGELFF
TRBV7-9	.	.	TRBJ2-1	TGTGCCAGCAGCTTATTAAACCTAGTTGGGGGCAATGAGCAGTTCTTC	CASSLLNLVGGNEQFF
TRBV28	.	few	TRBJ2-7	TGTGCCAGCAGTTTAAATAGGATCCCGGACTACGAGCAGTACTTC	CASSLNRIPDYEQYF
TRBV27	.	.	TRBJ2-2	TGTGCCAGCAGCCCTGGTCACGGACGGAGGGCCAACACCGGGGAGCTGTTTTTT	CASSPGHGRRANTGELFF
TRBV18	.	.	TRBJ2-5	TGTGCCAGCTCACCTCAGATGTCGGGGGAGACCCAGTACTTC	CASSPQMSGETQYF
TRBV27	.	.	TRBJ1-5	TGTGCCAGCAGCAAGGGTAACAATCAGCCCCAGCATTTT	CASSKGNNQPQHF
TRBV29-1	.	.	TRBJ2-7	TGCAGCGTTGAAGGCCACCGGGACCACCGATACGAGCAGTACTTC	CSVEGHRDHRYEQYF
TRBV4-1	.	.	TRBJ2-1	TGCGCCAGCAGCCAGTCTTTAGGGACCCCGCTCCTGCTCTTC	CASSQSLGTPLLLF
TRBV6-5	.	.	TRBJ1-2	TGTGCCAGCAGTTACGGGGTAGGACGAACTAACTATGGCTACACCTTC	CASSYGVGRTNYGYTF
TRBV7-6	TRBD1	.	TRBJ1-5	TGTGCCAGCAGCTGGGGGACAGGGGGCAATCAGCCCCAGCATTTT	CASSWGTGGNQPQHF
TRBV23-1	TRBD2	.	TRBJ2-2	TGCGCCAGCAGTCAATTAAGGCTAGCGGATAACACCGGGGAGCTGTTTTTT	CASSQLRLADNTGELFF
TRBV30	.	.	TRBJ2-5	TGTGCCTGGAGTCCCGCGGAGGGAGAGACCCAGTACTTC	CAWSPAEGETQYF
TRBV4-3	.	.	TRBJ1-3	TGCGCCAGCAGCCGAAACCTTCTCTCTGGAAACACCATATATTTT	CASSRNLLSGNTIYF
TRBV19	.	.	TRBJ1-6	TGTGCCAGTAGTACGACCTTTCAGGGAATACCCCTCCACTTT	CASSTTFQGIPLHF
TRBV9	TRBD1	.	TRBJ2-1	TGTGCCAGCAGCGCCGGACAGGGTTTTTACAATGAGCAGTTCTTC	CASSAGQGFYNEQFF
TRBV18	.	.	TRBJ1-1	TGTGCCAGCTCACCACGGGCAGCAATCTCTCCAATGAACACTGAAGCTTTCTTT	CASSPRAAISPMNTEAFF
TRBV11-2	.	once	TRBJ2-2	TGTGCCAGCAGCCGCAGCGGGTGGAACACCGGGGAGCTGTTTTTT	CASSRSGWNTGELFF